This T cell receptor (beta chain) was identified in a study of CD8 T cells in ankylosing spondylitis. Study-wide results and caveats: Apparently characteristic of ankylosing spondylitis blood was a TCR beta motif (fewer than 10 highly homologous variants). Disease-linked clones proved CD8+ and comparatively uncommon in peripheral blood.

TCRdb redid the calling of the 5' RACE reads with MiXCR, one entry per CDR3 protein. The repertoire holds roughly 230,000 distinct CDR3 sequences, with 10% as singletons. The CDR3 extends over 16 amino acids. CDR1 DFQATT and CDR2 SNEGSKA come from the germline V gene (reference sequence). A note on this clonotype: The antigen is unknown. Compared with germline, one end of the junction differs, possibly owing to a read error.

Sequencing input: blood, either unsorted or a sorted T cell fraction (not recorded which). The receptor was derived from a male donor with ankylosing spondylitis or in good health (not recorded which). The chain carries TRBV20-1 and TRBJ2-5, with TRBD2 identical over 10 bases. The CDR3 sequence: CCARDYGSGRFETQYF. As DNA, the CDR3 is TGCTGTGCTAGAGATTACGGTAGCGGGAGGTTCGAGACCCAGTACTTC.